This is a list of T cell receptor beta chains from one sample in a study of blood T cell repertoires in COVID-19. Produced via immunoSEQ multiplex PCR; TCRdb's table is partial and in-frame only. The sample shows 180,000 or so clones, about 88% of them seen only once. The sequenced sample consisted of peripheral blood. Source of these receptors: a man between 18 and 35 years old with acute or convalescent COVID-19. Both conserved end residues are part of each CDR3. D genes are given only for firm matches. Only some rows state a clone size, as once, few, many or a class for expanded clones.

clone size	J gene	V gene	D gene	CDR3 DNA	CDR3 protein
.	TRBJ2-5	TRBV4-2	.	TGTGCCAGCAGCCAATCACAGGGGGGGCTCCAAGAGACCCAGTACTTC	CASSQSQGGLQETQYF
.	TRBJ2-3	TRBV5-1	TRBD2	TGCGCCAGCAGCTTACCCCTAGCGGGCGGGCCAGATACGCAGTATTTT	CASSLPLAGGPDTQYF
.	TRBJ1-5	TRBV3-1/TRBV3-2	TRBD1	TGTGCCAGCAGCCCAAGTCTCAGGGGGCTCAGCAATCAGCCCCAGCATTTT	CASSPSLRGLSNQPQHF
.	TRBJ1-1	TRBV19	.	TGTGCCAGTAGTATTGCCCCAGAGAACACTGAAGCTTTCTTT	CASSIAPENTEAFF
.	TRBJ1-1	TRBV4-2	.	TGTGCCAGCAGCCAAGTCGGGACACAGAACACTGAAGCTTTCTTT	CASSQVGTQNTEAFF
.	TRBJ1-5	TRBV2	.	TGTGCCAGCAGTGAAGGTTTGGGGGGTCAGCCCCAGCATTTT	CASSEGLGGQPQHF
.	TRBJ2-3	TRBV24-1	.	TGTGCCACCAGTGTTACGGGTGCGGCAGATACGCAGTATTTT	CATSVTGAADTQYF
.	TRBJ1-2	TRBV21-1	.	TGTGCCAGCAGCAAAGATGGCAGGGTCTATGGCTACACCTTC	CASSKDGRVYGYTF
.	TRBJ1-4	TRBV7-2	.	TGTGCCAGCAGCTTGTTGTCACGGGATCCGCGGGAAAAACTGTTTTTT	CASSLLSRDPREKLFF
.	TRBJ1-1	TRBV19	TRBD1	TGTGCCAGTAGTCGGGATAGGGACAGGGGAGCTTTCTTT	CASSRDRDRGAFF
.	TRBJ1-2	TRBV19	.	TGTGCCAGTAGTAGGGAGGACTATGGCTACACCTTC	CASSREDYGYTF
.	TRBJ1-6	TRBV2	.	TGTGCCAGTGCATCTGGAGGTAGGGCGTCCTATAATTCACCCCTCCACTTT	CASASGGRASYNSPLHF
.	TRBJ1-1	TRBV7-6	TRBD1	TGTGCCAGCAGCTTAGCGGCAGGGGGCAGACCTGAAGCTTTCTTT	CASSLAAGGRPEAFF
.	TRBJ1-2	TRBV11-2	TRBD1	TGTGCCAGCAGCCCCATGGGGGGCAGGGGGCTAGGGGGCTACACCTTC	CASSPMGGRGLGGYTF
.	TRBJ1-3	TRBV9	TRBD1	TGTGCCAGCAGCGTCCGACAGGGAGGTCGGGGAAACACCATATATTTT	CASSVRQGGRGNTIYF
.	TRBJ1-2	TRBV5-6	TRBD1	TGTGCCAGCAGCTATCCGGGACAGGGAGTCTATGGCTACACCTTC	CASSYPGQGVYGYTF
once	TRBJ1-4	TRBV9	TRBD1	TGTGCCAGCAGCGTAGGGCGCGGACAGGGGGCTGCTAATGAAAAACTGTTTTTT	CASSVGRGQGAANEKLFF
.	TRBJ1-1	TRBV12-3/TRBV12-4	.	TGTGCCAGCAGCCTCAGGGAGGACACTGAAGCTTTCTTT	CASSLREDTEAFF
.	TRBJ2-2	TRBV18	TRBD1	TGTGCCAGCTCAAAAACAGGGGGCGCTTTCGCCGGGGAGCTGTTTTTT	CASSKTGGAFAGELFF
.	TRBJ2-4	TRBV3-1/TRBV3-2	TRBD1	TGTGCCAGCAGCGTGATGAGCAGGGGGCGCGGGGCCAAAAACATTCAGTACTTC	CASSVMSRGRGAKNIQYF
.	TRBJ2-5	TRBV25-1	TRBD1	TGTGCCAGCAGTCCGACAGGGCACGGGGTTAAGTACTTC	CASSPTGHGVKYF
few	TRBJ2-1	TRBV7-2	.	TGTGCCAGCAGCGGAGGGGCGGGGGCGCAGTTCTTC	CASSGGAGAQFF
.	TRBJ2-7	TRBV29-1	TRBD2	TGCAGCGTTGTGGGAGGGAGCCACGAGCAGTACTTC	CSVVGGSHEQYF
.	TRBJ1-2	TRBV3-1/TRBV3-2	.	TGTGCCAGCAGCCTAGACAGTGTGGGAGACTACACCTTC	CASSLDSVGDYTF
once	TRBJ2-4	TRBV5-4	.	TGTGCCAGCAGCTTGGGCGGGTCCAAAAACATTCAGTACTTC	CASSLGGSKNIQYF
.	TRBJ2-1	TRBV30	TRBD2	TGTGCCTGGAGTGTGACGGGGGGGCTCTACAATGAGCAGTTCTTC	CAWSVTGGLYNEQFF
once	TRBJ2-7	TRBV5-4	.	TGTGCCAGCAGCCCGACAAGAACGCCCGGCGAGCAGTACTTC	CASSPTRTPGEQYF
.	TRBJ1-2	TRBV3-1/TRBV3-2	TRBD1	TGTGCCAGCACCGATGGGACAGCTAACTATGGCTACACCTTC	CASTDGTANYGYTF
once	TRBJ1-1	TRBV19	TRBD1	TGTGCCAGTAAGGTGGGGACAGGGAGAATGAACACTGAAGCTTTCTTT	CASKVGTGRMNTEAFF
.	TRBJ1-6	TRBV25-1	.	TGTGCCAGCAGTAGCGGGGGCCTTCTAAGCTCCTATAATTCACCCCTCCACTTT	CASSSGGLLSSYNSPLHF
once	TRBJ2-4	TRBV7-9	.	TGTGCCAGCAGCACAAGCTGGAGGGGGCTAGCCAAAAACATTCAGTACTTC	CASSTSWRGLAKNIQYF
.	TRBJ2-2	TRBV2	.	TGTGCCAGCATGCCAGGCGAAACCGGGGAGCTGTTTTTT	CASMPGETGELFF
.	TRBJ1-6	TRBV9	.	TGTGCCAGCAGCGTAGAGTCCCAGGGAAATTCACCCCTCCACTTT	CASSVESQGNSPLHF
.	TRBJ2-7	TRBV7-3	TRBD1	TGTGCCAGCAGCCTGACCACAGGGGGCGAGCAGTACTTC	CASSLTTGGEQYF
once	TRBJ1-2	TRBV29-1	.	TGCAGCGTTGCCGACAGACCTAACTATGGCTACACCTTC	CSVADRPNYGYTF
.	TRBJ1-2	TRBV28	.	TGTGCCAGCAGTTCACCAAGTTTATCAGGGGACTATGGCTACACCTTC	CASSSPSLSGDYGYTF
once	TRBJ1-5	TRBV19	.	TGTGCCAGTAGTAGTCGATCAGGGCGGATAATAAATCAGCCCCAGCATTTT	CASSSRSGRIINQPQHF
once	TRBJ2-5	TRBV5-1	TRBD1	TGCGCCAGCAGCTTAGGGACAGAGGAGACCCAGTACTTC	CASSLGTEETQYF
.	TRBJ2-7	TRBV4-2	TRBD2	TGTGCCAGCAGCCAGGTAGCGGGGGGATTCTACGAGCAGTACTTC	CASSQVAGGFYEQYF
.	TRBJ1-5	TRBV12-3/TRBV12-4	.	TGTGCCAGCAGTTTAGTTCGGCAGCCCCAGCATTTT	CASSLVRQPQHF
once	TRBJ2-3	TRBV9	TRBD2	TGTGCCAGCAGCGTAGCTTCTAGCGGGGGGACAACTAGCACAGATACGCAGTATTTT	CASSVASSGGTTSTDTQYF
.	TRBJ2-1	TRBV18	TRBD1	TGTGCCAGCTCAAGGGCACAGGGGGCTTCCGGTGAGCAGTTCTTC	CASSRAQGASGEQFF
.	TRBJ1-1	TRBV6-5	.	TGTGCCAGCAGTTACTCGATAGAGAACACTGAAGCTTTCTTT	CASSYSIENTEAFF
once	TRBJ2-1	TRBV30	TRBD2	TGTGCCTGGAGTCGGACTAGCGGGGTCAATGAGCAGTTCTTC	CAWSRTSGVNEQFF
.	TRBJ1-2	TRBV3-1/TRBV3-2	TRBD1	TGTGCCAGCAGCCACCTGGACAGGGTAAACGCCTACACCTTC	CASSHLDRVNAYTF
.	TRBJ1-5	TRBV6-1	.	TGTGCCAGCAGTGAGGGGCCGGGCTTACGGCAGCCCCAGCATTTT	CASSEGPGLRQPQHF
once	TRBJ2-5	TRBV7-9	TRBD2	TGTGCCAGCACACCAGGCGGGGGTTTAGAGACCCAGTACTTC	CASTPGGGLETQYF
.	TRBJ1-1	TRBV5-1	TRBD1	TGCGCCAGCAGCCAGCTCGGGACAGGGGCGAACACTGAAGCTTTCTTT	CASSQLGTGANTEAFF
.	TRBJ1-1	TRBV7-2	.	TGTGCCAGCAGCTTCGGACAGAGGAGGAACACTGAAGCTTTCTTT	CASSFGQRRNTEAFF
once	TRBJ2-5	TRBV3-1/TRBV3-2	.	TGTGCCAGCAGCCAAGCGGGGGGCCAGGGTGAGACCCAGTACTTC	CASSQAGGQGETQYF
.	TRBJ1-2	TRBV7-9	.	TGTGCCAGCAGCCCCGAGGGCCAGGGAGGGAACTATGGCTACACCTTC	CASSPEGQGGNYGYTF
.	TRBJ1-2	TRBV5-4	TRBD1	TGTGCCAGCAGCTTGGGGACAGGTGATTATGGCTACACCTTC	CASSLGTGDYGYTF
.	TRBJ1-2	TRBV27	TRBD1	TGTGCCAGCAGTTTAACCGGGACAGCAGACTATGGCTACACCTTC	CASSLTGTADYGYTF
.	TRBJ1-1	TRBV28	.	TGTGCCAGCAGCCTCAACAGGGACACTGAAGCTTTCTTT	CASSLNRDTEAFF
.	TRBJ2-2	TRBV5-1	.	TGCGCCAGCAGCCCGCAAGCAGGTCTCACCGGGGAGCTGTTTTTT	CASSPQAGLTGELFF